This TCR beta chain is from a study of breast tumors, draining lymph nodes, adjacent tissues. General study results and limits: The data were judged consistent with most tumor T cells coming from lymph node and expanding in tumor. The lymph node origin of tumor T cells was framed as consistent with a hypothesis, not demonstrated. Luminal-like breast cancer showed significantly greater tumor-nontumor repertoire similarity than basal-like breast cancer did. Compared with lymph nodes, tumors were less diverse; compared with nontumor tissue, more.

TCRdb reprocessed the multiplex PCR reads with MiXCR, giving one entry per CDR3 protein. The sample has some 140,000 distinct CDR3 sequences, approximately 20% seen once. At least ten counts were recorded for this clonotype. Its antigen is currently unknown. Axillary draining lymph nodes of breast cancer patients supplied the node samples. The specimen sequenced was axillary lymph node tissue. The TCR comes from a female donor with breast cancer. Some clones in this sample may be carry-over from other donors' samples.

Written as DNA, the CDR3 is TGTGCCAGCAGTATTTTGACAGGCAATGAGCAGTTCTTC. Translation gives CASSILTGNEQFF. The genes are TRBV11-3 and TRBJ2-1; TRBD1 is a possible D gene (6 bases). V dropped 6 bases and J dropped 6 bases, with 12 bases sitting between them. This CDR3 region has 13 residues. Germline V lookup: CDR1 SGHNT, CDR2 YENEEA.